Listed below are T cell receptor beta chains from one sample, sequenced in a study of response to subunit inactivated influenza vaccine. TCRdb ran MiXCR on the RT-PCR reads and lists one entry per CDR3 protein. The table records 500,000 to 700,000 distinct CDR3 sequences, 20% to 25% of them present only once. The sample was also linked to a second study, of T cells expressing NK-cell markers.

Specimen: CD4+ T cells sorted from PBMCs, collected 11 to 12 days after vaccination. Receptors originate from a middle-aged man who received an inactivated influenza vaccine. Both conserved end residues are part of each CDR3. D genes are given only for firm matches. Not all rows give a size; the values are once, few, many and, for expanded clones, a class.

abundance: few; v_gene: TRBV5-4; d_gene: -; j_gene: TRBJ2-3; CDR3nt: TGTGCCAGCGTCGCGGAGCCGGAAGATACGCAGTATTTT; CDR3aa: CASVAEPEDTQYF
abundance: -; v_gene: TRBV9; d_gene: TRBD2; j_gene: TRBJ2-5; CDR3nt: TGTGCCAGCAGCCTTGGAGGTAGCGGGGCCTTCCAAGAGACCCAGTACTTC; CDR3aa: CASSLGGSGAFQETQYF
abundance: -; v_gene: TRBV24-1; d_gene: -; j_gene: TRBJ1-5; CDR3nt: TGTGCCACCAGTGATTTCGACGCGGGGCCCCAGCATTTT; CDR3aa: CATSDFDAGPQHF
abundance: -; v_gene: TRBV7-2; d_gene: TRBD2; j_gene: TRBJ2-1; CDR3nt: TGTGCCAACCGGGCTAGCGGGACCCATGAGCAGTTCTTC; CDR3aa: CANRASGTHEQFF
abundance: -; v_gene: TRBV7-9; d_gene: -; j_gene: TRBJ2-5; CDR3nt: TGTGCCAGCACCAAAGCAGGGGCTCAAGAGACCCAGTACTTC; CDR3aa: CASTKAGAQETQYF
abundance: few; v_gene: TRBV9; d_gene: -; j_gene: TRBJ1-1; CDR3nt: TGTGCCAGCAGCCCCCGGACGTCGACGGGGACTGAAGCTTTCTTT; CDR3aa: CASSPRTSTGTEAFF
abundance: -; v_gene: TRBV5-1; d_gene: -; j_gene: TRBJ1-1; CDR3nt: TGCGCCAGCAGCTTGGCGCCGCCCGACACTGAAGCTTTCTTT; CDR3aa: CASSLAPPDTEAFF
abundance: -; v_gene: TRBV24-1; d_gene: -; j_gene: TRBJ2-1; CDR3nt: TGTGCCACCAGTGATCGAGGGGTGAGCTCCTACAATGAGCAGTTCTTC; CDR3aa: CATSDRGVSSYNEQFF
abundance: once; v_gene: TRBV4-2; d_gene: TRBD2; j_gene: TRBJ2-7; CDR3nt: TGTGCAAGCAGCCAAGGGGCTACAGGGCGGGGGGGCTACGAGCAGTACTTC; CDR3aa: CASSQGATGRGGYEQYF
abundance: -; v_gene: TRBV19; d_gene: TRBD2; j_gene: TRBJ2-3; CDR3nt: TGTGCCAGTAGTCCGCTAGCGGGAAGCACAGATACGCAGTATTTT; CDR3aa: CASSPLAGSTDTQYF
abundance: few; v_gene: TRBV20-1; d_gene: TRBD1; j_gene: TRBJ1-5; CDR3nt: TGCAGTGCTAGAGAGGACAGGGGCGTAAATCAGCCCCAGCATTTT; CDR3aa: CSAREDRGVNQPQHF
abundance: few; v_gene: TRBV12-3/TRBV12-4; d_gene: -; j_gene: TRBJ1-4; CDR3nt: TGTGCCAGCAGTTTTGGGGTCTATCGGGGTGAAAAACTGTTTTTT; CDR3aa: CASSFGVYRGEKLFF
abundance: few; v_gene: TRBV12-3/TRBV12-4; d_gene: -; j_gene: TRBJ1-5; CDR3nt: TGTGCCAGCAGCATGACCCGACGTACGGGAAATCAGCCCCAGCATTTT; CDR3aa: CASSMTRRTGNQPQHF
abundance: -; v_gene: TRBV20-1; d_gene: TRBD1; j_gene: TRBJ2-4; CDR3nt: TGCAGTGCTAGTGATGTACAGGGGGCCAAAAACATTCAGTACTTC; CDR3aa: CSASDVQGAKNIQYF
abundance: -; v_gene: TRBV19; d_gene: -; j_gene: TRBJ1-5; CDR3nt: TGTGCCAGTAGTGGAGGGAAGAACCCTGGACGGCCCCAGCATTTT; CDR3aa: CASSGGKNPGRPQHF
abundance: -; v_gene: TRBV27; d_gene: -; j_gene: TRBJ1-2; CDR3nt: TGTGCCAGCAGTTCCAGGGGTAGAGACACCAACTATGGCTACACCTTC; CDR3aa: CASSSRGRDTNYGYTF
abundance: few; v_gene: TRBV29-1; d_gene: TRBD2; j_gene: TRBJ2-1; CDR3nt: TGCAGCGTTGTGGGGCCTAGCGGGTTGGATGAGCAGTTCTTC; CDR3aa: CSVVGPSGLDEQFF
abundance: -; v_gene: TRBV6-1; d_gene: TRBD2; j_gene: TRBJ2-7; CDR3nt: TGTGCCAGCACATCACGGGGGGGCCCCTACGAGCAGTACTTC; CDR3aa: CASTSRGGPYEQYF
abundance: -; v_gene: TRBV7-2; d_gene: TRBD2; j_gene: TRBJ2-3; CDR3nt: TGTGCCAGCAGATTAGATAGCGGGAGAGTGGATACGCAGTATTTT; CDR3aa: CASRLDSGRVDTQYF
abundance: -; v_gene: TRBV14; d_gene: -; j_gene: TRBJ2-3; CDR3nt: TGTGCCAGCAGCCAAACCCCGAATACGCAGTATTTT; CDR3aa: CASSQTPNTQYF
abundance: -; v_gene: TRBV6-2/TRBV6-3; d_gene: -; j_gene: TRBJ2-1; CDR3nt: TGTGCCAGCAGTTACGCGAGATACTCCTACAATGAGCAGTTCTTC; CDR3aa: CASSYARYSYNEQFF
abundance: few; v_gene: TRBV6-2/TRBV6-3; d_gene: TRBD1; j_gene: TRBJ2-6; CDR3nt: TGTGCCAGCAGTTACTCGAGAAGGGACAGGGTGTACTCTGGGGCCAACGTCCTGACTTTC; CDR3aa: CASSYSRRDRVYSGANVLTF
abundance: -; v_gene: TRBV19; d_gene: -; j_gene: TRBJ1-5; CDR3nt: TGTGCCAGTAGTATGTGGCGCCTTGGCAATCAGCCCCAGCATTTT; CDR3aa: CASSMWRLGNQPQHF
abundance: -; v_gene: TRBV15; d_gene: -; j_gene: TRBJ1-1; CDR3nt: TGTGCCACCAGCAGAGATGCGGGGAGTGTAGCTTTCTTT; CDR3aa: CATSRDAGSVAFF
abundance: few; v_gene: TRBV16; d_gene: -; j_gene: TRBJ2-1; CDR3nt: TGTGCCAGCAGCCAATTTGCCGGTGACGATGAGCAGTTCTTC; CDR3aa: CASSQFAGDDEQFF
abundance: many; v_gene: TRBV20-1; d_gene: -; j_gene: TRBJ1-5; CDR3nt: TGCAGTGCTTACAGTAGCAATCAGCCCCAGCATTTT; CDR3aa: CSAYSSNQPQHF